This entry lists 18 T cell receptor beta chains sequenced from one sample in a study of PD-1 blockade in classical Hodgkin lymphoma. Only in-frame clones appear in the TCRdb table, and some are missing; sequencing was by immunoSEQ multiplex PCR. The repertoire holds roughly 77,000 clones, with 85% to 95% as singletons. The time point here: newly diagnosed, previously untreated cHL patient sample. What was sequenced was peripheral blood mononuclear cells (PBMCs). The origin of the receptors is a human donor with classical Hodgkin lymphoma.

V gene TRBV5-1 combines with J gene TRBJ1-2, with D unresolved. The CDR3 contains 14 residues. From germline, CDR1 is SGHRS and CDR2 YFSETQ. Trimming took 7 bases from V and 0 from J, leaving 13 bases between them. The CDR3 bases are TGCGCCAGCTCCCCCGGCGGAACTAACTATGGCTACACCTTC. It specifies CASSPGGTNYGYTF.

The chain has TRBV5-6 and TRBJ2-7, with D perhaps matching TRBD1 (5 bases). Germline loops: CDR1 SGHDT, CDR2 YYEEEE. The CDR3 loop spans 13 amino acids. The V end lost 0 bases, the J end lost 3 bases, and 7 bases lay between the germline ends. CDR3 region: CASSLVDSYEQYF. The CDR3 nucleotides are TGTGCCAGCAGCTTGGTAGACAGCTACGAGCAGTACTTC.

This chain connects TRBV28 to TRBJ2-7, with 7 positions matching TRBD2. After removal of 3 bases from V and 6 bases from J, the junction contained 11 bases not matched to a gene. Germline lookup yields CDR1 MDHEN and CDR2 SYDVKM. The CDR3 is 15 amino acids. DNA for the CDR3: TGTGCCAGCAGTTTTCCGGCGGGAGTTAGGGTCGAGCAGTACTTC. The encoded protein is CASSFPAGVRVEQYF.

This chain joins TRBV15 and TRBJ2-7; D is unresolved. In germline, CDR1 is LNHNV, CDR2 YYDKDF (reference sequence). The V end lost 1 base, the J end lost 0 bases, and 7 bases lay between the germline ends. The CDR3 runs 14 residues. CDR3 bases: TGTGCCACCAGCAGAGGTGGAGTCTCCTACGAGCAGTACTTC. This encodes CATSRGGVSYEQYF.

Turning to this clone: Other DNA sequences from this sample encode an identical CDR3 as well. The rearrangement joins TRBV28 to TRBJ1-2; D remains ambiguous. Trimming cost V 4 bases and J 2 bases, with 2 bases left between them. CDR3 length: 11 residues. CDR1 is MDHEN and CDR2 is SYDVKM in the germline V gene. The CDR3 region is CASSSNYGYTF. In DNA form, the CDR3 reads TGTGCCAGCAGTTCAAACTATGGCTACACCTTC.

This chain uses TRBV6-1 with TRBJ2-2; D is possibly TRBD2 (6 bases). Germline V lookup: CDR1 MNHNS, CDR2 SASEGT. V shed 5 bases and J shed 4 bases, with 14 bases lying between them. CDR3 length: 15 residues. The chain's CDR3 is CASSSTSRVTGELFF. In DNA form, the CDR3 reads TGTGCCAGCAGTTCGACTAGTCGGGTCACCGGGGAGCTGTTTTTT.

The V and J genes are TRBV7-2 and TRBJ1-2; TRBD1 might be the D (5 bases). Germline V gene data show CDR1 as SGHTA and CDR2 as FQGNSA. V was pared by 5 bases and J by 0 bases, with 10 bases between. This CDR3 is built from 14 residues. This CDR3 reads CASSPDRSNYGYTF. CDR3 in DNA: TGTGCCAGCAGCCCTGACAGATCTAACTATGGCTACACCTTC.

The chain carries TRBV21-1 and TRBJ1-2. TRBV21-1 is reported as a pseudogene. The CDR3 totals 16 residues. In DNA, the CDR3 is TGTGCCAGCAGCGATTCGACTGGTGACCGTAAGGATGGCTACACCTTC. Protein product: CASSDSTGDRKDGYTF.

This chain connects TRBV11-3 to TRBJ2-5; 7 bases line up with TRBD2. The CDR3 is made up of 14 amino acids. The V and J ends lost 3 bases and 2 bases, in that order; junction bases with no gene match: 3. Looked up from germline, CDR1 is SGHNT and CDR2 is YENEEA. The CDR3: CASSLGGLQETQYF. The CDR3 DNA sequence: TGTGCCAGCAGCTTGGGGGGGTTACAAGAGACCCAGTACTTC. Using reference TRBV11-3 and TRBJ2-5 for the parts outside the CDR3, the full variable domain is EAGVVQSPRYKIIEKKQPVAFWCNPISGHNTLYWYLQNLGQGPELLIRYENEEAVDDSQLPKDRFSAERLKGVDSTLKIQPAELGDSAVYLCASSLGGLQETQYFGPGTRLLVL.

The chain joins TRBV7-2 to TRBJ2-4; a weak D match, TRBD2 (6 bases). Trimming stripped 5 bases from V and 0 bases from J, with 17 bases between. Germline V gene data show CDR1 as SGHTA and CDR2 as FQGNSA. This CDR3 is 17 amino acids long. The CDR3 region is CASSPPGLILAKNIQYF. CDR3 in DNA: TGTGCCAGCAGCCCCCCCGGACTAATACTAGCCAAAAACATTCAGTACTTC.

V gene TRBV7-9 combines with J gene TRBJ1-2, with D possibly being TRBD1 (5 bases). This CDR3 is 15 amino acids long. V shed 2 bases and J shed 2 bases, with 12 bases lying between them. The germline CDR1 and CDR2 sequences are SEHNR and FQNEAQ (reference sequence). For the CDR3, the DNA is TGTGCCAGCAGCTTAACTGGTGACAGCAACTATGGCTACACCTTC. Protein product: CASSLTGDSNYGYTF. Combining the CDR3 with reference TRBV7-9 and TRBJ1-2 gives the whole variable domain DTGVSQNPRHKITKRGQNVTFRCDPISEHNRLYWYRQTLGQGPEFLTYFQNEAQLEKSRLLSDRFSAERPKGSFSTLEIQRTEQGDSAMYLCASSLTGDSNYGYTFGSGTRLTVV.

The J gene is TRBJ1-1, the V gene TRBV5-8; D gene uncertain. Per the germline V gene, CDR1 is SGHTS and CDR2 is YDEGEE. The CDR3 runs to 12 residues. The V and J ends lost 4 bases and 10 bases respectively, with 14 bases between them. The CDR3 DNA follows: TGTGCCAGCAGCCATCGACGGACGGGAGCTTTCTTT. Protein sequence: CASSHRRTGAFF.

The CDR3 DNA reads TGTGCCAGTCTGGGTAGAATTGAGGAGACCCAGTACTTC. Translation gives CASLGRIEETQYF. The chain links TRBV19 to TRBJ2-5; D not resolved. The CDR3 consists of 13 residues. Germline loops: CDR1 LNHDA, CDR2 SQIVND (reference sequence). The ends were cut back, 8 bases at V and 5 bases at J, with 15 bases in the middle.

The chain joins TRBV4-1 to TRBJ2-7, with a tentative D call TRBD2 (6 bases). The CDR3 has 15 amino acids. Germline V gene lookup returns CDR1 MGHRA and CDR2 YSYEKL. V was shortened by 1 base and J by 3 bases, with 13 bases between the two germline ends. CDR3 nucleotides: TGCGCCAGCAGCCAAGGGCGGGGAATAGACTACGAGCAGTACTTC. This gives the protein CASSQGRGIDYEQYF.

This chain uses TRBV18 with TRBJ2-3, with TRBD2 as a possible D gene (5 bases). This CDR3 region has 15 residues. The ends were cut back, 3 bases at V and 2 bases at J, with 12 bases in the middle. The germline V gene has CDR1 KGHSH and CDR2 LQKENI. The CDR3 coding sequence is TGTGCCAGCTCACCTGGGCGGGCACTCACAGATACGCAGTATTTT. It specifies CASSPGRALTDTQYF.

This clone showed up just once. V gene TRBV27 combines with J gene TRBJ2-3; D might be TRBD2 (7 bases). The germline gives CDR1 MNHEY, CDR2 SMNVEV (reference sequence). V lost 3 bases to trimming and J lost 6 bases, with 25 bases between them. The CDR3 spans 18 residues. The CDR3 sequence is CASSFFAGARGSADTQYF. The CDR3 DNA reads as TGTGCCAGCAGTTTTTTTGCGGGGGCTCGAGGGTCCGCCGATACGCAGTATTTT.

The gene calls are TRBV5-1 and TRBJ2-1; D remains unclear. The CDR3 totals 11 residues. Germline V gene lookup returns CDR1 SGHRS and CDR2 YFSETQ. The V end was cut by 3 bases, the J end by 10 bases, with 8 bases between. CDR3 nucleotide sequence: TGCGCCAGCAGCTCGGCCCTAGAGCAGTTCTTC. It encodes CASSSALEQFF.

DNA for the CDR3: TGCGCCAGCAGTGAAGGGGTCGGTCAGCCCCAGCATTTT. Translation: CASSEGVGQPQHF. This chain uses TRBV10-1 with TRBJ1-5; tentative D call: TRBD1 (5 bases). Trimming shortened V by 3 bases and J by 6 bases, and 9 bases separated the two germline ends. This CDR3 comprises 13 residues. Germline V gene lookup returns CDR1 WNHNN and CDR2 SYGVQD (reference sequence).